This entry concerns a single T cell receptor beta chain. This specimen comes from a study of blood T cell repertoires in COVID-19. About the study: Nucleic acid was either cDNA or gDNA, and it came from T cells, B-cell-depleted T cells, or PBMCs.

Unmatched junction bases numbered 4, after V lost 4 bases and J lost 5 bases. Germline CDR1 and CDR2: MRHNA and SNTAGT. This CDR3 is 14 amino acids long. Authors' analysis steps: The authors estimated nucleated cell counts from reference gene primer amplification. TCRdb keeps only in-frame clones here, not all; method: immunoSEQ multiplex PCR. That table supplies the V and J calls and clone size; D and trimming were determined from the DNA. The table includes about 110,000 clones, more than 65% detected once. The genes are TRBV6-4 and TRBJ2-5; 10 bases are shared with TRBD2. The source of this sequence is a man aged 50-59 years with acute or convalescent COVID-19. The source material was peripheral blood. The CDR3 sequence: CASSGLAGAETQYF. The CDR3 DNA is TGTGCCAGCAGTGGGCTAGCGGGGGCGGAGACCCAGTACTTC.